The 10 T cell receptor beta chains reported below all come from one sample, sequenced in a study of molecular identifiers for immune sequencing clone quantification. TCRdb redid the calling of the PCR reads with MiXCR, one entry per CDR3 protein. The sample carries over 70,000 distinct CDR3 sequences, roughly 25% recorded once. Sequencing used naive CD8+ T cells from blood, with Jurkat cell RNA spiked in. Subset described: FACS-sorted CD8+CD4-CCR7+CD45RA+ naive T cells. The source is a human donor in good health. Some libraries in this study had Jurkat cell RNA spiked in.

This clonotype was detected many times. The rearrangement links TRBV4-2 to TRBJ2-7, with 9 bases fitting TRBD2. This CDR3 is 15 amino acids long. Germline V gives CDR1 LGHNA, CDR2 YNFKEQ. J was trimmed by 4 bases and V by 1 base; bases with no gene match: 5. The CDR3, as DNA: TGTGCCAGCAGCCAAGCCCCGGGACTAGCTTACGAGCAGTACTTC. Encoded protein: CASSQAPGLAYEQYF.

The rearrangement links TRBV12-3 or TRBV12-4 to TRBJ2-3, with TRBD2 matching 14 bases. CDR3 length: 16 amino acids. The trim removed 6 bases at V and 6 bases at J, leaving 8 bases unmatched. The CDR3 here is CASRGMTSGRADTQYF. CDR3 sequence (DNA): TGTGCCAGCAGGGGGATGACTAGCGGGAGGGCGGATACGCAGTATTTT.

This clonotype appeared many times. The CDR3 spells CASSFGPVGIQETQYF. The CDR3, as DNA: TGTGCCAGCAGTTTTGGTCCGGTGGGGATCCAAGAGACCCAGTACTTC. The genes are TRBV28 and TRBJ2-5; D remains ambiguous. V lost 3 bases and J lost 1, with 15 bases in between. Germline V CDR1 and CDR2: MDHEN, SYDVKM. The CDR3 totals 16 residues.

This clonotype was found a few times. This may be a read error, as it is one base from a much larger clone. This chain joins TRBV12-3 or TRBV12-4 and TRBJ2-5, with TRBD2 as a possible D gene (7 bases). Trimming pared 3 bases from V and 9 bases from J, leaving 20 bases between. The CDR3 totals 15 residues. In DNA, the CDR3 is TGTGCCAGCAGTTTCGCGGGGGCCGGCTTGGAGGCCCAGTACTTC. Its translation is CASSFAGAGLEAQYF.

This clonotype was found many times. This sequence joins TRBV7-9 and TRBJ1-1; unclear D gene. This CDR3 comprises 14 residues. V was shortened by 1 base and J by 4 bases, with 10 bases between the two germline ends. Germline assignment: CDR1 SEHNR and CDR2 FQNEAQ (reference sequence). The CDR3 region has the DNA TGTGCCAGCAGCTTAGTGGCGGGAAGCACTGAAGCTTTCTTT. Protein sequence: CASSLVAGSTEAFF.

There are a few counts of this clonotype. The chain joins TRBV9 to TRBJ1-3; no clear D gene. CDR1 SGDLS and CDR2 YYNGEE come from the germline V gene. Trimming stripped 3 bases from V and 7 bases from J, with 5 bases between. The CDR3 is made up of 11 amino acids. As DNA, the CDR3 is TGTGCCAGCAGCGCGGAGAACACCATATATTTT. Translated, it gives CASSAENTIYF.

For this clonotype: This could be a read error, since a much larger clone is one nucleotide away. The rearrangement joins TRBV28 to TRBJ2-2; 8 bases are a match to TRBD2. Germline CDR1 and CDR2: MDHEN and SYDVKM. The CDR3 runs to 16 residues. The CDR3 coding sequence is TGTGCCAGCAGTCCCACTAGCGGTACGAACACCGAGGAGCTGTTTTTT. Translation: CASSPTSGTNTEELFF.

This clonotype was detected only once. A much larger clone lies a single base off, so this may be a read error. This chain joins TRBV4-1 and TRBJ2-7, with unresolved D. Germline CDR1 and CDR2: MGHRA and YSYEKL. The CDR3 loop spans 14 amino acids. Trimming took 1 base from V and 1 from J, leaving 8 bases between them. CDR3 DNA sequence: TGCGCCAGCAGCCAAGGGGCAGTATCCTACGAGCAGTACTTC. This sequence encodes CASSQGAVSYEQYF.

This clonotype was detected many times. CDR3 region: CAATRDWGHEQYF. The CDR3 nucleotides are TGTGCCGCCACGCGCGATTGGGGACACGAGCAGTACTTC. This chain links TRBV5-4 with TRBJ2-7; D may correspond to TRBD1 or TRBD2 (5 bases each). The CDR3 spans 13 residues. V shed 10 bases and J shed 5 bases, with 19 bases lying between them. From germline, CDR1 is SGHNT and CDR2 YYREEE (reference sequence).

This clonotype was seen ten or more times. This sequence joins TRBV6-5 and TRBJ1-6; D call uncertain. The CDR3 extends over 15 amino acids. Trimming took off 5 bases at V and 0 bases at J, with 8 bases between the two ends. Germline lookup yields CDR1 MNHEY and CDR2 SVGAGI. CDR3 sequence (DNA): TGTGCCAGCAGTGACCGCCCCTCCTATAATTCACCCCTCCACTTT. This sequence encodes CASSDRPSYNSPLHF.